The 28 T cell receptor beta chains below come from one sample, sequenced in a study of T cell repertoires in cytomegalovirus infection. These TCRs are of unknown antigen specificity. Using its own MiXCR run on the reads, TCRdb lists one record per CDR3 protein. Of some 800,000 distinct CDR3 sequences in the sample, approximately 29% are singletons; the top ten hold around an eighth. Sample: cultured CD8+ T cells from PBMCs, taken from culture after CMV antigen stimulation. The receptors here all came from a human donor in good health (CMV status not recorded). Some clones in this sample may be carry-over from other donors' samples.

In this sample, this clonotype turned up a few times. The chain has TRBV20-1 and TRBJ1-2; 8 bases match TRBD1. There are 14 residues in the CDR3. V lost 1 base, J lost 3 bases, and 4 bases stayed unmatched. Germline assignment: CDR1 DFQATT and CDR2 SNEGSKA (reference sequence). The CDR3 DNA sequence: TGCAGTGCTAGAGGAGGACAGGGAGACTATGGCTACACCTTC. Residues: CSARGGQGDYGYTF.

The V and J genes are TRBV20-1 and TRBJ2-7; 8 bases match TRBD1. CDR3 length: 13 amino acids. Trimming cost V 5 bases and J 1 base; bases outside gene matches: 4. CDR1 is DFQATT, CDR2 SNEGSKA, per germline (reference sequence). The CDR3 spells CSALDRESYEQYV. The CDR3 region has the DNA TGCAGTGCTTTGGACAGGGAATCCTACGAGCAGTACGTC.

V usage is TRBV19 and J usage is TRBJ1-4; D uncertain. V was pared by 9 bases and J by 0 bases, with 14 bases between. Germline CDR1 reads LNHDA; CDR2 reads SQIVND (reference sequence). CDR3 length: 15 residues. The CDR3 here is CASKPTAATNEKLFF. The CDR3 nucleotides are TGTGCCAGCAAACCCACGGCAGCAACTAATGAAAAACTGTTTTTT. The full variable domain, in which reference TRBV19 and TRBJ1-4 provide the parts outside the CDR3, is DGGITQSPKYLFRKEGQNVTLSCEQNLNHDAMYWYRQDPGQGLRLIYYSQIVNDFQKGDIAEGYSVSREKKESFPLTVTSAQKNPTAFYLCASKPTAATNEKLFFGSGTQLSVL.

Turning to this clonotype: One end of the junction is discordant with germline, which a read error may explain. The chain employs TRBV28 and TRBJ1-1, with TRBD1 identical over 7 bases. Germline V gives CDR1 MDHEN, CDR2 SYDVKM. The CDR3 consists of 16 residues. The CDR3 sequence: CANSSGQDEVNTEAFF. The CDR3 DNA follows: TGTGCCAACAGTTCCGGACAGGACGAAGTGAACACTGAAGCTTTCTTT.

This chain links TRBV29-1 with TRBJ1-1; D not resolved. The germline V gene has CDR1 SQVTM and CDR2 ANQGSEA. The CDR3 consists of 11 residues. Between the trimmed V and J ends, which lost 4 bases and 1 base, there was a span of 4 bases. The CDR3 loop reads CSVGTNTEAFF. CDR3 DNA: TGCAGCGTTGGGACGAACACTGAAGCTTTCTTT.

This clonotype was observed at least ten times. The chain combines TRBV12-3 or TRBV12-4 with TRBJ2-5; 11 nucleotides agree with TRBD2. V trimming: 6 bases; J trimming: 2 bases; junction bases outside the gene matches: 11. This CDR3 has 17 amino acids. The CDR3 DNA reads TGTGCCAGCAGCCTACAACTAGCGGGGGCCTTTCAAGAGACCCAGTACTTC. Its translation is CASSLQLAGAFQETQYF.

This clonotype occurred a few times. The V gene is TRBV10-3, the J gene TRBJ2-2; D unresolved. The ends were cut back, 7 bases at V and 6 bases at J, with 9 bases in the middle. CDR1 and CDR2 from the germline V gene are ENHRY and SYGVKD. CDR3 length: 12 residues. CDR3 coding DNA: TGTGCCATCATGCTAGGACCCGGGGAGCTGTTTTTT. Protein sequence: CAIMLGPGELFF.

This clonotype was detected a few times. This sequence joins TRBV4-2 and TRBJ2-3, with TRBD2 matching 9 bases. The V segment lost 0 bases and the J segment 3 bases; nucleotides outside the gene matches: 7. Per germline, CDR1 LGHNA and CDR2 YNFKEQ. This CDR3 contains 17 residues. CDR3 nucleotide sequence: TGTGCCAGCAGCCAAGACGGGACTAGCCGTATGACAGATACGCAGTATTTT. Translating it yields CASSQDGTSRMTDTQYF.

This clonotype was seen more than once but under ten times. This chain links TRBV6-1 with TRBJ1-1; D possibly corresponds to TRBD1 (5 bases). Trimming cost V 4 bases and J 4 bases, with 13 bases left between them. There are 14 residues in the CDR3. Germline CDR1 MNHNS, CDR2 SASEGT. This chain's CDR3 is CASSAGPRGTEAFF. In nucleotides, the CDR3 is TGTGCCAGCAGTGCGGGACCTAGAGGCACTGAAGCTTTCTTT.

The V gene is TRBV6-2 or TRBV6-3, the J gene TRBJ2-1; D assignment may be TRBD1 or TRBD2 (5 bases each). CDR1 MNHEY and CDR2 SVGEGT come from the germline V gene. This CDR3 comprises 15 residues. Trimming stripped 7 bases from V and 6 bases from J, with 19 bases between. The CDR3 nucleotides read TGTGCCAGCACCGAGCTCCGGGGCGAACCCAATGAGCAGTTCTTC. Protein sequence: CASTELRGEPNEQFF.

This clonotype has a handful of counts. V gene TRBV11-2 combines with J gene TRBJ1-5, with D tentatively TRBD1 (5 bases). There are 16 residues in the CDR3. Between the trimmed V and J ends, which lost 5 bases and 0 bases, there was a span of 14 bases. Germline CDR1 SGHAT, CDR2 FQNNGV. The CDR3 sequence: CASSLRTGNSNQPQHF. The CDR3 nucleotides are TGTGCCAGCAGCCTAAGAACAGGAAATAGCAATCAGCCCCAGCATTTT.

The V and J genes are TRBV6-5 and TRBJ1-6, with 9 bases lining up with TRBD1. Germline CDR1 reads MNHEY; CDR2 reads SVGAGI. J gave up 8 bases and V 2 bases, and 10 bases lay outside the gene matches. The CDR3 sequence is 17 residues long. The CDR3: CASSYKDRGMFDSPLHF. Written as DNA, the CDR3 is TGTGCCAGCAGTTACAAGGACAGGGGAATGTTTGATTCACCCCTCCACTTT.

As to this clonotype: At one end, the junction sequence differs from germline, possibly due to a read error. The chain employs TRBV9 and TRBJ1-1; D uncertain. CDR3 length: 13 residues. Germline V lookup: CDR1 SGDLS, CDR2 YYNGEE. DNA of the CDR3: TGTACCAGCACCCTGGCCCTAAACACTGAAGCTTTCTTT. Protein sequence: CTSTLALNTEAFF.

V usage is TRBV11-2 and J usage is TRBJ2-7; no clear D gene. Germline V lookup: CDR1 SGHAT, CDR2 FQNNGV. The CDR3 totals 15 residues. The V and J ends lost 5 bases and 0 bases respectively, with 14 bases between them. The CDR3 sequence is CASSETVGLSYEQYV. The CDR3 DNA reads as TGTGCCAGCAGCGAGACTGTTGGGCTCTCCTACGAGCAGTACGTC.

This clonotype was recorded a few times. The V call is TRBV7-9, the J call TRBJ1-1; a weak D match, TRBD1 (5 bases). V lost 4 bases to trimming and J lost 3 bases, with 12 bases between them. The germline gives CDR1 SEHNR, CDR2 FQNEAQ (reference sequence). The CDR3 runs to 14 residues. CDR3 sequence (DNA): TGTGCCAGCAGCTCCCACTTGGGGGACACTGAAGCTTTCTTT. It translates to CASSSHLGDTEAFF.

The chain employs TRBV2 and TRBJ1-1; D is unclear. The CDR3 contains 15 residues. From germline, CDR1 is SNHLY and CDR2 FYNNEI. Trimming took 1 base from V and 5 from J, leaving 14 bases between them. The CDR3, as DNA: TGTGCCAGCAGTGAAGGTAGGGCAGGAGGGACTGAAGCTTTCTTT. This encodes CASSEGRAGGTEAFF.

This chain connects TRBV7-1 to TRBJ1-2; 7 nucleotides line up with TRBD1. TRBV7-1 is sorted into the ORF group, with uncertain function. Unmatched junction bases numbered 8, after V lost 7 bases and J lost 0 bases. The CDR3 spans 15 residues. Here the CDR3 reads CASTTNRGSNYGYTF. CDR3 coding DNA: TGTGCCAGCACCACCAACAGGGGATCTAACTATGGCTACACCTTC.

This clonotype was detected a few times. This chain joins TRBV12-3 or TRBV12-4 and TRBJ2-7, with D perhaps TRBD1 (5 bases). The CDR3 runs to 16 residues. V lost 4 bases, J lost 4 bases, and 20 bases lay in between. This chain's CDR3 is CASSSVGATGWYEQYF. CDR3 coding DNA: TGTGCCAGCAGTTCCGTTGGGGCTACTGGTTGGTACGAGCAGTACTTC.

This clonotype was seen a few times. V gene TRBV4-2 combines with J gene TRBJ2-3; 14 bases are a match to TRBD2. The junction had 5 bases not matched to a gene; V was cut back by 3 bases and J by 6 bases. The CDR3 consists of 16 residues. Germline lookup yields CDR1 LGHNA and CDR2 YNFKEQ. CDR3 bases: TGTGCCAGCAGCCACTGGACTAGCGGGGGGATCGATACGCAGTATTTT. Translation gives CASSHWTSGGIDTQYF.

J is TRBJ2-5 and V is TRBV9; 12 nucleotides align to TRBD1. The CDR3 runs 16 residues. Germline trimming cut 3 bases from V and 7 bases from J; bases unmatched to any gene: 10. Germline lookup yields CDR1 SGDLS and CDR2 YYNGEE. The CDR3 nucleotides are TGTGCCAGCAGCGCAGTCCCGGGACAGGGGGCAGGGACCCAGTACTTC. Amino acids: CASSAVPGQGAGTQYF. The full variable domain, with the rest looked up from reference TRBV9 and TRBJ2-5, is DSGVTQTPKHLITATGQRVTLRCSPRSGDLSVYWYQQSLDQGLQFLIQYYNGEERAKGNILERFSAQQFPDLHSELNLSSLELGDSALYFCASSAVPGQGAGTQYFGPGTRLLVL.

This clonotype was seen a few times. J is TRBJ1-2 and V is TRBV27; D might be TRBD1 (5 bases). This CDR3 spans 13 amino acids. V lost 7 bases to trimming and J lost 4 bases, with 13 bases between them. The germline V gene encodes CDR1 MNHEY and CDR2 SMNVEV (reference sequence). In nucleotides, the CDR3 is TGTGCCAGCACCCCCGGGACGGCCTATGGCTACACCTTC. As protein: CASTPGTAYGYTF.

V usage is TRBV19 and J usage is TRBJ1-5, with 7 bases lining up with TRBD1. This CDR3 region has 16 residues. CDR1 and CDR2 from the germline V gene are LNHDA and SQIVND (reference sequence). V was pared by 5 bases and J by 0 bases, with 7 bases of the junction left unmatched. CDR3 nucleotide sequence: TGTGCCAGTAGTTGGGCAGGGGGTTATAGCAATCAGCCCCAGCATTTT. Its translation is CASSWAGGYSNQPQHF.

The CDR3 DNA reads as TGTGCCAGCAGATGGGGCCCTGGCTACACCTTC. This translates into CASRWGPGYTF. The chain is built from TRBV28 and TRBJ1-2, with D possibly matching TRBD1 (5 bases). This CDR3 region has 11 residues. V was trimmed by 6 bases and J by 7 bases, leaving 9 bases between them. The germline V gene has CDR1 MDHEN and CDR2 SYDVKM.

The rearrangement links TRBV2 to TRBJ2-7; 8 bases are shared with TRBD1. The CDR3 is 16 residues long. Germline CDR1 and CDR2: SNHLY and FYNNEI. The junction had 14 bases not matched to a gene; V was cut back by 10 bases and J by 0 bases. CDR3 in amino acids: CAISGTGATSSYEQYV. In DNA, the CDR3 is TGTGCCATCTCCGGGACAGGAGCTACTAGCTCCTACGAGCAGTACGTC.

In nucleotides, the CDR3 is TGTGCCAGCAGTTACTCGACATCCGGGGAGCTGTTTTTT. Residues: CASSYSTSGELFF. The chain uses TRBV6-5 and TRBJ2-2; D is unresolved. Germline CDR1 and CDR2: MNHEY and SVGAGI. Trimming removed 0 bases from V and 6 bases from J, with 5 bases in between. The CDR3 extends over 13 amino acids.

V usage is TRBV7-9 and J usage is TRBJ1-6; TRBD1 might be the D (5 bases). The V and J ends lost 5 bases and 2 bases respectively, with 16 bases between them. The CDR3 extends over 17 amino acids. In germline, CDR1 is SEHNR, CDR2 FQNEAQ (reference sequence). CDR3 DNA: TGTGCCAGCAGCCCCGACTTCCAGGGCGCCTATAATTCACCCCTCCACTTT. Its protein product is CASSPDFQGAYNSPLHF.

The V and J genes are TRBV27 and TRBJ1-1; 9 nucleotides agree with TRBD1. The germline gives CDR1 MNHEY, CDR2 SMNVEV (reference sequence). V lost 6 bases to trimming and J lost 7 bases; unmatched junction nucleotides: 6. This CDR3 has 13 residues. In nucleotides, the CDR3 is TGTGCCAGCAGAGGCGGGACAGGGATTGAAGCTTTCTTT. This encodes CASRGGTGIEAFF.

This clonotype came up many times. The rearrangement joins TRBV7-2 to TRBJ1-2, with 9 bases that match TRBD1. The CDR3 runs 16 residues. Trimming took 2 bases from V and 8 from J; bases not matched to a gene: 12. Per germline, CDR1 SGHTA and CDR2 FQGNSA. As DNA, the CDR3 is TGTGCCAGCAGCTTACGAACCGCCGGGACAGGGCACGGCTACACCTTC. It specifies CASSLRTAGTGHGYTF. Drawing the rest from reference TRBV7-2 and TRBJ1-2, the complete variable domain is GAGVSQSPSNKVTEKGKDVELRCDPISGHTALYWYRQSLGQGLEFLIYFQGNSAPDKSGLPSDRFSAERTGGSVSTLTIQRTQQEDSAVYLCASSLRTAGTGHGYTFGSGTRLTVV.